This TCR beta chain was retrieved from a study of control samples from healthy donors and cancer patients. The table lists this clone with a count of one. Assay: immunoSEQ multiplex PCR; the TCRdb copy retains only in-frame clones and omits some. The data show 90,000 to 150,000 clones, roughly nine tenths seen once. CDR3 length equals 13 residues. V was clipped by 6 bases and J by 5 bases; unmatched bases: 6. CDR1 and CDR2 from the germline V gene are SQVTM and ANQGSEA. The sequenced material came from blood. The chain recombines TRBV29-1 with TRBJ2-3, with 9 bases aligning to TRBD2. The origin of this receptor is a man aged 50-59 years in good health. CDR3 bases: TGCAGCGTAAGAGCGGGGGGCCAAGATACGCAGTATTTT. Encoded protein: CSVRAGGQDTQYF.